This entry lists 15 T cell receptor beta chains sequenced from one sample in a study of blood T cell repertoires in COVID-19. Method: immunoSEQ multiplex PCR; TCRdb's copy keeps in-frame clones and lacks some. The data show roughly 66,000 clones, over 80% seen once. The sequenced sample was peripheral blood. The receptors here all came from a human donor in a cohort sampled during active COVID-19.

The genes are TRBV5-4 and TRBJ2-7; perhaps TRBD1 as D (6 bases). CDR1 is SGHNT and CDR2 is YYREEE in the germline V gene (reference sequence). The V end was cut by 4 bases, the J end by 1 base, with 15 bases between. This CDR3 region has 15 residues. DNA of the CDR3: TGTGCCAGCAGCAAACAGGGCTTACTATCCTACGAGCAGTACTTC. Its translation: CASSKQGLLSYEQYF.

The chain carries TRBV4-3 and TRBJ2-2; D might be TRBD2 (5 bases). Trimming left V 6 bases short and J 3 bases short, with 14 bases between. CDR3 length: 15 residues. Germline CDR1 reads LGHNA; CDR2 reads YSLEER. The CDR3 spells CASRRGKSYTGELFF. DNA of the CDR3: TGCGCCAGCAGGCGAGGGAAGTCGTACACCGGGGAGCTGTTTTTT.

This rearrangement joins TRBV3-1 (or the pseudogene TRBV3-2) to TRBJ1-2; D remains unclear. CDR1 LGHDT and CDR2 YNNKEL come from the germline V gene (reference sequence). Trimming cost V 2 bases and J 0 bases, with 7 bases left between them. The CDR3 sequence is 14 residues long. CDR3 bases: TGTGCCAGCAGCCAACAATTAGCTAACTATGGCTACACCTTC. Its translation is CASSQQLANYGYTF.

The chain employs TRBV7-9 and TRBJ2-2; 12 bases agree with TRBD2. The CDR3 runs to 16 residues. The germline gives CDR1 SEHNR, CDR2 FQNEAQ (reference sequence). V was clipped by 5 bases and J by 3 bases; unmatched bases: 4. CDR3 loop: CASSIGTSGHTGELFF. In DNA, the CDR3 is TGTGCCAGCAGCATCGGGACTAGCGGGCACACCGGGGAGCTGTTTTTT.

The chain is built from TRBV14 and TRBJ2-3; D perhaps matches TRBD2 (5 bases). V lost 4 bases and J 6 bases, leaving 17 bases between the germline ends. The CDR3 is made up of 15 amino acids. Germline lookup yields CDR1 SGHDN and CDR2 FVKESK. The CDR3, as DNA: TGTGCCAGCAGCCCGGACTTAAGACGTTACGATACGCAGTATTTT. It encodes CASSPDLRRYDTQYF. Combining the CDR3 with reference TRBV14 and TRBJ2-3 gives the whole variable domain EAGVTQFPSHSVIEKGQTVTLRCDPISGHDNLYWYRRVMGKEIKFLLHFVKESKQDESGMPNNRFLAERTGGTYSTLKVQPAELEDSGVYFCASSPDLRRYDTQYFGPGTRLTVL.

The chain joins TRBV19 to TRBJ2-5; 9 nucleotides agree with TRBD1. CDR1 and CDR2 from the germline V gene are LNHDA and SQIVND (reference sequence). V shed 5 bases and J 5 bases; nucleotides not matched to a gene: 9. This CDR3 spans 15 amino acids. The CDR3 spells CASSPRTGEKETQYF. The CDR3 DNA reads TGTGCCAGTAGTCCACGGACAGGGGAAAAGGAGACCCAGTACTTC.

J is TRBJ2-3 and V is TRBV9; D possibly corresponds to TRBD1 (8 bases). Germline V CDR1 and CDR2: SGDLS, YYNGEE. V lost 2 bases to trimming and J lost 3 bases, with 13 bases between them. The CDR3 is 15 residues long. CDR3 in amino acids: CASSVTGGGTDTQYF. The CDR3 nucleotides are TGTGCCAGCAGCGTCACAGGGGGGGGGACAGATACGCAGTATTTT.

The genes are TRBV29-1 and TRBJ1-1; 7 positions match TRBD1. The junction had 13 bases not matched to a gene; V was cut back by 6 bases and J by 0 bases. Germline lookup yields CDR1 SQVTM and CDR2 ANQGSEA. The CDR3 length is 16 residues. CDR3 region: CSVQNHGGQLNTEAFF. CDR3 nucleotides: TGCAGCGTCCAAAACCACGGGGGACAGCTGAACACTGAAGCTTTCTTT.

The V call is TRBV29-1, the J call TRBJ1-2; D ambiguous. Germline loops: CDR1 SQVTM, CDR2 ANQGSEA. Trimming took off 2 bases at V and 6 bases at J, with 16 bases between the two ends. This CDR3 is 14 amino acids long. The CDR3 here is CSVERPTTRDGYTF. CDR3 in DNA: TGCAGCGTTGAACGGCCCACTACCCGGGATGGCTACACCTTC.

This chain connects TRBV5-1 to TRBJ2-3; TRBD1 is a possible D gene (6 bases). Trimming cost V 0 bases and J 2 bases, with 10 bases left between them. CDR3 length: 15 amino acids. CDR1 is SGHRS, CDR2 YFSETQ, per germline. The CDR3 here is CASSLAGTPTDTQYF. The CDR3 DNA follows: TGCGCCAGCAGCTTGGCCGGGACACCCACAGATACGCAGTATTTT.

CDR3 region: CATSEARGGTGELFF. The CDR3 DNA follows: TGTGCCACCAGTGAGGCAAGGGGGGGGACCGGGGAGCTGTTTTTT. The V call is TRBV24-1, the J call TRBJ2-2, with D perhaps matching TRBD2 (7 bases). V lost 4 bases and J lost 5, with 13 bases in between. The germline V gene encodes CDR1 KGHDR and CDR2 SFDVKD. This CDR3 is built from 15 residues.

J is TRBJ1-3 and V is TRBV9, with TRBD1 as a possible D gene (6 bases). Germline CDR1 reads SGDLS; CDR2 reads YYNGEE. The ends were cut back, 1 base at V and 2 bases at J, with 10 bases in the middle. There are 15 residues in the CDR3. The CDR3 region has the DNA TGTGCCAGCAGCGTACAAGCAGGGGCTGGAAACACCATATATTTT. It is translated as CASSVQAGAGNTIYF.

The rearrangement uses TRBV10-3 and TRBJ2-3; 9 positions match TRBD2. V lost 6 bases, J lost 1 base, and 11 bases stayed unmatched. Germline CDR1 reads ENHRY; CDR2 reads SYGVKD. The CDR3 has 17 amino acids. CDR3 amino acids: CAISRGARTSGTDTQYF. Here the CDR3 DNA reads TGTGCCATCAGCAGAGGGGCTCGGACTAGCGGCACAGATACGCAGTATTTT.

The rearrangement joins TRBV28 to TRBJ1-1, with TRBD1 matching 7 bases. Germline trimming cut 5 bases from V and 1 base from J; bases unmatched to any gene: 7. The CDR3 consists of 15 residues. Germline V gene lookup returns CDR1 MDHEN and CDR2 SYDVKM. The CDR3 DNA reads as TGTGCCAGCAGTCAGACCGGGACAGAGAACACTGAAGCTTTCTTT. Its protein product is CASSQTGTENTEAFF.

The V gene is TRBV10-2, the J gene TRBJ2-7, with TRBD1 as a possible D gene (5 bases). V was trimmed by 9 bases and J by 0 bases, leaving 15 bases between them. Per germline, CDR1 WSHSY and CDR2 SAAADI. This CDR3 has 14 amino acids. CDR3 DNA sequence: TGCGCCAGTAGCCCTGACAGAAGCTCCTACGAGCAGTACTTC. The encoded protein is CASSPDRSSYEQYF.